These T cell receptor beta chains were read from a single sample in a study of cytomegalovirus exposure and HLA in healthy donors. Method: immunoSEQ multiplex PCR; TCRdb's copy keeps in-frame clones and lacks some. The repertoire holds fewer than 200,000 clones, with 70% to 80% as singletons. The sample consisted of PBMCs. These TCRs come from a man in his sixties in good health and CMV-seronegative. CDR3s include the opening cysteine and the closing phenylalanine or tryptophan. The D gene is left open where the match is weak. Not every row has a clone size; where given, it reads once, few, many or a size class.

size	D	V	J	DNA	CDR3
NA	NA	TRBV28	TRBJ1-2	TGTGCCAGCAGTTTGGGAGGGTCTAACTATGGCTACACCTTC	CASSLGGSNYGYTF
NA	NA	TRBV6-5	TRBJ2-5	TGTGCCAGCAGTCGTGGAATAGCGGAAGAGACCCAGTACTTC	CASSRGIAEETQYF
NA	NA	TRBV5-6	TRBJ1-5	TGTGCCAGCAGCTCAGGGGTGAGCAATCAGCCCCAGCATTTT	CASSSGVSNQPQHF
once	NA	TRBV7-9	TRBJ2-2	TGTGCCAGCAGATATAGCGGCCTCGACGACGGGGAGCTGTTTTTT	CASRYSGLDDGELFF
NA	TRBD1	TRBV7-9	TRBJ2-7	TGTGCCAGCAGCACCGGGACAGGGACAGAGCAGTACTTC	CASSTGTGTEQYF
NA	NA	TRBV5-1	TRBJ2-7	TGCGCCAGCAGCTTGGTAGGGAGCTCCTACGAGCAGTACTTC	CASSLVGSSYEQYF
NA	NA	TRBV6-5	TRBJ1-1	TGTGCCAGCAGTTCTACTCATCGGGGGAACACTGAAGCTTTCTTT	CASSSTHRGNTEAFF
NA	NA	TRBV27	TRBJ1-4	TGTGCCAGCAGTTTAGAGGGACTTGGGAGTGAAAAACTGTTTTTT	CASSLEGLGSEKLFF
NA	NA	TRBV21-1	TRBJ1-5	TGTGCCAGCAGCACGCCAGACAGGGACAATCAGCCCCAGCATTTT	CASSTPDRDNQPQHF
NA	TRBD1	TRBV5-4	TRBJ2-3	TGTGCCAGCAGCTTGGTAGGGGGCGAGGGAGATACGCAGTATTTT	CASSLVGGEGDTQYF
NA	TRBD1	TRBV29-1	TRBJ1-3	TGCAGCGTTGAAGATAGAAGGGACAGGGGGCGAGGAAACACCATATATTTT	CSVEDRRDRGRGNTIYF
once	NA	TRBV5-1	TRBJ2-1	TGCGCCAGCAGCCCGAGGGTCCCGGACCTTTACAATGAGCAGTTCTTC	CASSPRVPDLYNEQFF
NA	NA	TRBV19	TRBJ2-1	TGTGCCAGTAGTGATTATCTTCGCGGGGAGTGGCAGGACCGAAATGAGCAGTTCTTC	CASSDYLRGEWQDRNEQFF
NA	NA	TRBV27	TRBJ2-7	TGTGCCAGCAGTTTAGGGGCAATATCTGCCATGAACGAGCAGTACTTC	CASSLGAISAMNEQYF
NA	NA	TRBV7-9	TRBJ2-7	TGTGCCAGCAGCGTTTTCGCAGGAATCTACGAGCAGTACTTC	CASSVFAGIYEQYF
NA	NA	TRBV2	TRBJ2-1	TGTGCCAGCAGTGGAGGGGGGGGGCCCCAGTTCTTC	CASSGGGGPQFF
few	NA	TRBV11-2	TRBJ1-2	TGTGCCAGCAGCTTAGGGGGGGACTATGGCTACACCTTC	CASSLGGDYGYTF
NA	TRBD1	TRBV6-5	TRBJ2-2	TGTGCCAGCAGTTTAACAGGGGGTGGATCTCTCGGGGAGCTGTTTTTT	CASSLTGGGSLGELFF
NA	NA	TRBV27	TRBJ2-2	TGTGCCAGCAGTCTCTTGGGACACTCGAACACCGGGGAGCTGTTTTTT	CASSLLGHSNTGELFF
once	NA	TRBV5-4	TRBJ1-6	TGTGCCAGCAGCCTGGGGGCTTCCTATAATTCACCCCTCCACTTT	CASSLGASYNSPLHF
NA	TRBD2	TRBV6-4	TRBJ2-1	TGTGCCAGCAGTGCCGGGACTAGCTTTAGCGATGAGCAGTTCTTC	CASSAGTSFSDEQFF
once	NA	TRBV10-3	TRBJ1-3	TGTGCCATCAGTGAGTCATCCGCCAGGGGCGGAAACACCATATATTTT	CAISESSARGGNTIYF
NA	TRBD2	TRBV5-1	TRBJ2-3	TGCGCCAGCAGCTTGGCCGGGGGGGGTACGCAGTATTTT	CASSLAGGGTQYF
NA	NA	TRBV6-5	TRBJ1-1	TGTGCCAGCAGATTAGATAGGGGACAAGACACTGAAGCTTTCTTT	CASRLDRGQDTEAFF
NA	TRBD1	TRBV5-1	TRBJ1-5	TGCGCCAGCAGCCCCGGGACAGCACTTAATCAGCCCCAGCATTTT	CASSPGTALNQPQHF
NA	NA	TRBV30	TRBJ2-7	TGTGCCTGGGACAGTTTGAGCTCCTACGAGCAGTACTTC	CAWDSLSSYEQYF
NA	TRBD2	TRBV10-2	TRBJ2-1	TGCGCCACCCGGGGGGGCCTGGATGAGCAGTTCTTC	CATRGGLDEQFF
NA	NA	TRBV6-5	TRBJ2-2	TGTGCCAGCAGTTACCTCTTGACCGGGGAGCTGTTTTTT	CASSYLLTGELFF
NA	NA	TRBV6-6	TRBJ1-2	TGTGCCAGCAGTCCACAAAATGGCTACACCTTC	CASSPQNGYTF
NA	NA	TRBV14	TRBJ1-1	TGTGCCAGCAGCCATGAACAGCATGAAGCTTTCTTT	CASSHEQHEAFF
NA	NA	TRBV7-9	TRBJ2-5	TGTGCCAGCAGCCCAAGACAGGCCCAAGAGACCCAGTACTTC	CASSPRQAQETQYF
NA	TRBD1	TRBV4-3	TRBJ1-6	TGCGCCAGCAGCCAGGAACAGGGGGGTAATTCACCCCTCCACTTT	CASSQEQGGNSPLHF
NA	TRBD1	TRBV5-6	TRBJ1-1	TGTGCCAGCAGCTTGGGACAGGGGGCGAGGACTGAAGCTTTCTTT	CASSLGQGARTEAFF
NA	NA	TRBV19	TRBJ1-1	TGTGCCAGTAAAGGGACGGGAGGTGAAGCTTTCTTT	CASKGTGGEAFF
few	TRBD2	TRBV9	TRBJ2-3	TGTGCCAGCAGCGCAATAGCGGGAGCGCTCACAGATACGCAGTATTTT	CASSAIAGALTDTQYF
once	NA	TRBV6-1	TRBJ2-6	TGTGCCAGCAGTGGGCAGGGGAGAACTGGGGCCAACGTCCTGACTTTC	CASSGQGRTGANVLTF
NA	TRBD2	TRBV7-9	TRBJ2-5	TGTGCAACGAGGGAAGGCGGGAGGCCTCAAGAGACCCAGTACTTC	CATREGGRPQETQYF
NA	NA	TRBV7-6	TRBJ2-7	TGTGCCAGCAGCTTAGGGACGACAGCCTCCTACGAGCAGTACTTC	CASSLGTTASYEQYF
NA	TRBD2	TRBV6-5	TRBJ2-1	TGTGCCAGCAGAAACGGGGGGGCCTGTGAGCAGTTCTTC	CASRNGGACEQFF
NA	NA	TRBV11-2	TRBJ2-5	TGTGCCAGCAGTTCACGGAACAGGGTTGAGACCCAGTACTTC	CASSSRNRVETQYF
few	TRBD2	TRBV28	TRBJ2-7	TGTGCCAGCAGTTTACAAACGACTAGCGGGAAGGAGTACGAGCAGTACTTC	CASSLQTTSGKEYEQYF
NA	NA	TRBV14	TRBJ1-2	TGTGCCAGCAGCCAAGAAAGGGTTGGAGGCTATGGCTACCCCTTC	CASSQERVGGYGYPF